This T cell receptor beta chain originates from a study of blood T cells in healthy people across ages. In the study overall: In model experiments, template switching was able to capture about one barcoded beta molecule for every two T cells that were present.

Study observations and caveats: Across the age range, TCR beta diversity per million T cells fell in a roughly linear way.

Ten or more counts support this clonotype. The antigen remains unidentified. The CDR3 runs 12 residues. CDR1 and CDR2 (germline): SGHAT, FQNNGV. V lost 4 bases and J 9 bases, leaving 11 bases between the germline ends. Donors gave about 9.3 milliliters of peripheral blood apiece. A second 7 to 11 cycle PCR used barcoded and J-beta primers. Each single sample gave us at least 3 million CDR3-containing paired-end reads. Via MiXCR, TCRdb re-called the 5' RACE reads, giving one row per CDR3 protein. Of hundreds of thousands of distinct CDR3 sequences in the sample, around 52% were seen once. The rearrangement joins TRBV11-2 to TRBJ2-3; D is uncertain. Sequencing was carried out using blood. This clonotype was obtained from a woman over 75 in good health. In nucleotides, the CDR3 is TGTGCCAGCAGCTCGACTCTCCCCACGCAGTATTTT. This gives the protein CASSSTLPTQYF.